Listed below are T cell receptor beta chains from one sample, sequenced in a study of blood T cell repertoires in COVID-19. TCRdb keeps only in-frame clones here, not all; method: immunoSEQ multiplex PCR. This sample has some 60,000 clones, with 65% to 85% found just once. Source material: peripheral blood. These receptors were taken from a man in his 60s with acute or convalescent COVID-19. CDR3s include the opening cysteine and the closing phenylalanine or tryptophan. D genes are given only for firm matches. Clone size is stated in some rows and not others, as once, few, many or a class when expanded.

length: 14
D: TRBD1
J: TRBJ2-7
size: -
V: TRBV6-5
DNA: TGTGCCAGCAAAACCGGGACAGGGAAGGGCGAGCAGTACTTC
CDR3: CASKTGTGKGEQYF

length: 14
D: -
J: TRBJ1-4
size: few
V: TRBV29-1
DNA: TGCAGCGTTGATGAGTGGGCCGGTAAAGGAAAACTGTTTTTT
CDR3: CSVDEWAGKGKLFF

length: 15
D: -
J: TRBJ1-1
size: -
V: TRBV5-1
DNA: TGCGCCAGCAGCCTGAGGACACCCGCGGACACTGAAGCTTTCTTT
CDR3: CASSLRTPADTEAFF

length: 18
D: -
J: TRBJ2-3
size: -
V: TRBV9
DNA: TGTGCCAGCAGCGTAGAGCCCCCCCTCTCAGGCTATCCAGATACGCAGTATTTT
CDR3: CASSVEPPLSGYPDTQYF

length: 16
D: TRBD1
J: TRBJ1-1
size: -
V: TRBV15
DNA: TGTGCCACCAGCAGAGCTCGAGGGACAGGGGGGGCTGAAGCTTTCTTT
CDR3: CATSRARGTGGAEAFF

length: 14
D: TRBD2
J: TRBJ2-1
size: few
V: TRBV10-3
DNA: TGTGCCACAGGACTAGCGGGGGAGTCCGCTCGGGGGTTCTTC
CDR3: CATGLAGESARGFF

length: 14
D: -
J: TRBJ2-7
size: -
V: TRBV11-2
DNA: TGTGCCAGCAGCTTACTTAGTAGGAGCTACGAGCAGTACTTC
CDR3: CASSLLSRSYEQYF

length: 14
D: -
J: TRBJ1-1
size: -
V: TRBV30
DNA: TGTGCCTGGAGTCGACAGACCATGAACACTGAAGCTTTCTTT
CDR3: CAWSRQTMNTEAFF

length: 14
D: TRBD1
J: TRBJ1-2
size: -
V: TRBV28
DNA: TGTGCCAGCAGTTTATTAACAGGGGGCTATGGCTACACCTTC
CDR3: CASSLLTGGYGYTF

length: 16
D: TRBD2
J: TRBJ2-7
size: -
V: TRBV10-2
DNA: TGCGCCAGCAGATTGGGACTAGCGGGGGGGCTGGACGAGCAGTACTTC
CDR3: CASRLGLAGGLDEQYF

length: 18
D: -
J: TRBJ2-2
size: -
V: TRBV5-1
DNA: TGCGCCAGCAGCTTGTTAATTACAGGGACATCGAACACCGGGGAGCTGTTTTTT
CDR3: CASSLLITGTSNTGELFF

length: 15
D: -
J: TRBJ2-2
size: -
V: TRBV27
DNA: TGTGCCAGCCGCCTCCTGGTCAGGGGAACCGGGGAGCTGTTTTTT
CDR3: CASRLLVRGTGELFF

length: 13
D: TRBD2
J: TRBJ2-3
size: -
V: TRBV30
DNA: TGTGCCTGGAGTCATCTCGAGCGGGGGGCCCCGTATTTT
CDR3: CAWSHLERGAPYF

length: 20
D: -
J: TRBJ1-6
size: -
V: TRBV21-1
DNA: TGTGCCAGCAGCAAAGGTAGGATAGGAGTGGACAGGCCCTATAATTCACCCCTCCACTTT
CDR3: CASSKGRIGVDRPYNSPLHF